These 13 T cell receptor beta chains were sequenced from one sample in a study of blood T cell repertoires in COVID-19. TCRdb's table, derived via immunoSEQ multiplex PCR, lists solely in-frame clones and lacks some. The sample holds fewer than 350,000 clones, 81% seen once. What was sequenced was peripheral blood. The receptors derive from a woman in her sixties with active or convalescent COVID-19.

This sequence joins TRBV7-2 and TRBJ1-2; weak D call: TRBD1 (6 bases). CDR1 and CDR2 from the germline V gene are SGHTA and FQGNSA. Trimming stripped 5 bases from V and 8 bases from J, with 15 bases between. CDR3 size: 13 residues. The CDR3 coding sequence is TGTGCCAGCAGCGAAGCGGGGGGCTGGGGCTACACCTTC. Encoded protein: CASSEAGGWGYTF. The whole variable domain, filled in from reference TRBV7-2 and TRBJ1-2, reads GAGVSQSPSNKVTEKGKDVELRCDPISGHTALYWYRQSLGQGLEFLIYFQGNSAPDKSGLPSDRFSAERTGGSVSTLTIQRTQQEDSAVYLCASSEAGGWGYTFGSGTRLTVV.

The rearrangement joins TRBV9 to TRBJ1-3; D is possibly TRBD1 (6 bases). Trimming left V 4 bases short and J 2 bases short, with 13 bases between. CDR3 length: 15 residues. CDR1 SGDLS and CDR2 YYNGEE come from the germline V gene. CDR3 nucleotides: TGTGCCAGCAGCACTCCAGGGGTGACTGGAAACACCATATATTTT. Protein: CASSTPGVTGNTIYF.

The chain combines TRBV30 with TRBJ1-2; TRBD1 matches 7 bases. With V trimmed by 5 bases and J by 7 bases, 13 bases remained unmatched. Germline V gene data show CDR1 as GTSNPN and CDR2 as SVGIG (reference sequence). The CDR3 consists of 14 residues. CDR3 amino acids: CAWEWPGGVGGYTF. The CDR3 nucleotides read TGTGCCTGGGAGTGGCCAGGGGGAGTTGGTGGCTACACCTTC.

The gene calls are TRBV4-1 and TRBJ1-1; 9 bases are shared with TRBD1. Germline CDR1 is MGHRA and CDR2 is YSYEKL. There are 16 residues in the CDR3. J was trimmed by 5 bases and V by 1 base; bases with no gene match: 8. The CDR3 DNA sequence: TGCGCCAGCAGCCAAGGTCACAGGGGGCGATTAACTGAAGCTTTCTTT. It codes for CASSQGHRGRLTEAFF.

In its sample, this clone was seen many times. The V and J genes are TRBV19 and TRBJ1-3; no clear D gene. Deletions cut 4 bases from V and 3 bases from J, with 10 bases between. The CDR3 is made up of 14 amino acids. Per the germline V gene, CDR1 is LNHDA and CDR2 is SQIVND (reference sequence). CDR3 nucleotide sequence: TGTGCCAGTAGTAAATCCCAGGTTGGAAACACCATATATTTT. This gives the protein CASSKSQVGNTIYF.

The chain couples TRBV13 to TRBJ1-6; tentatively, D is TRBD1 (6 bases). V lost 4 bases, J lost 10 bases, and 17 bases lay in between. The CDR3 extends over 15 amino acids. Germline assignment: CDR1 PRHDT and CDR2 FYEKMQ (reference sequence). The CDR3 DNA follows: TGTGCCAGCAGCTCCACAGGGAGAGGATGGTCACCCCTCCACTTT. It yields the protein CASSSTGRGWSPLHF.

This clone was seen only once. The junction departs from germline at one end; a sequencing error may be responsible. The J gene is TRBJ1-1, the V gene TRBV14; D is possibly TRBD1 (6 bases). Germline CDR1 and CDR2: SGHDN and FVKESK. CDR3 length: 16 residues. DNA for the CDR3: TGTGCCAGCAGCCAAGCCGGACAGCCGGATAACACTCAAGCTTTCTTT. Its protein is CASSQAGQPDNTQAFF.

For this clone: An end of the junction differs from the germline gene, which may be a read error. The rearrangement uses TRBV10-3 and TRBJ2-1; D is unresolved. This CDR3 region has 14 residues. Germline V gives CDR1 ENHRY, CDR2 SYGVKD. This CDR3 is CAISESRDSSGWIF. CDR3 coding DNA: TGTGCCATCAGTGAGTCGCGTGACTCCTCCGGCTGGATCTTC.

V usage is TRBV19 and J usage is TRBJ2-2, with TRBD1 matching 10 bases. The CDR3 has 16 amino acids. J gave up 5 bases and V 4 bases, and 7 bases lay outside the gene matches. Germline values: CDR1 LNHDA, CDR2 SQIVND (reference sequence). CDR3 loop: CASSTRQGARTGELFF. CDR3 bases: TGTGCCAGTAGTACCCGACAGGGGGCGAGGACCGGGGAGCTGTTTTTT.

The rearrangement links TRBV7-2 to TRBJ2-2; 8 bases align to TRBD2. Germline V gene lookup returns CDR1 SGHTA and CDR2 FQGNSA. There are 14 residues in the CDR3. Trimming removed 7 bases from V and 4 bases from J; junction bases left unmatched: 5. In nucleotides, the CDR3 is TGTGCCAGCAACGGGGGGGCAAGCACCGGGGAGCTGTTTTTT. This sequence encodes CASNGGASTGELFF.

The gene calls are TRBV27 and TRBJ1-6, with a weak D call TRBD1 (5 bases). There are 18 residues in the CDR3. CDR1 MNHEY and CDR2 SMNVEV come from the germline V gene (reference sequence). The germline V and J ends were trimmed by 0 bases and 4 bases, with 16 bases remaining between them. This CDR3 reads CASSLSVGQAGYNSPLHF. The CDR3 DNA is TGTGCCAGCAGTTTATCGGTGGGGCAGGCGGGGTATAATTCACCCCTCCACTTT.

The chain joins TRBV5-6 to TRBJ1-1, with TRBD1 matching 7 bases. From germline, CDR1 is SGHDT and CDR2 YYEEEE. V was pared by 0 bases and J by 11 bases, with 7 bases of the junction left unmatched. The CDR3 spans 13 residues. CDR3 protein: CASSLARLTGAFF. The CDR3 DNA sequence: TGTGCCAGCAGCTTGGCCCGGCTGACAGGGGCTTTCTTT.

The chain recombines TRBV19 with TRBJ1-3; D call uncertain. The germline gives CDR1 LNHDA, CDR2 SQIVND (reference sequence). CDR3 length equals 14 residues. Trimming removed 7 bases from V and 0 bases from J, with 10 bases in between. CDR3 loop: CASKRANSGNTIYF. The CDR3 region has the DNA TGTGCCAGTAAACGCGCAAACTCTGGAAACACCATATATTTT.